This T cell receptor beta chain was found in a study of identical twins. The germline gives CDR1 ENHRY, CDR2 SYGVKD. The CDR3 spans 14 residues. V was pared by 2 bases and J by 7 bases, with 14 bases between. General study results and limits: Analyses based on zero insertions could be partly confounded by invariant MAIT and iNKT cells. Conclusions rested on cross-sectional statistics rather than following the same donors. Fewer insertions were carried by abundant cord blood beta clonotypes, but none was seen in memory repertoires.

TCRdb redid the calling of the 5' RACE reads with MiXCR, one entry per CDR3 protein. The profile shows 400,000 to 500,000 distinct CDR3 sequences, about 18% of them singletons. As regards this clonotype: Its antigen is unidentified.

There were only healthy Caucasians among the donors. The clonotype originates from a man in his fifties or sixties in good health. The J gene is TRBJ2-5, the V gene TRBV10-3; D not certain. Sequencing used naive T cells sorted from blood. In DNA, the CDR3 is TGTGCCATCAGTGAGGCTGCGGTAGTAGGGACCCAGTACTTC. This sequence encodes CAISEAAVVGTQYF.